One sample yielded the 31 T cell receptor beta chains listed below, sequenced in a study of T-cell reconstitution after alpha-beta-depleted transplantation in children. Unique molecular identifiers were used in preparing the TCRbeta library. MiXCR was run by TCRdb on the PCR reads, yielding one entry per CDR3 protein. The sample includes some 350,000 distinct CDR3 sequences, 15% to 20% of them seen just once. The sequences come from PBMCs, mostly from graft donor cells, collected 360 days after TCRalphabeta/CD19-depleted stem cell transplant. These receptors originate from a male patient between 2 and 10 years old who had a stem cell transplant for acute lymphoblastic leukemia, so the T cells may come from the graft donor.

This clonotype was observed a few times. The chain carries TRBV28 and TRBJ2-1, with no clear D. V was clipped by 0 bases and J by 7 bases, with 4 bases between them. The CDR3 runs to 12 residues. Germline CDR1 reads MDHEN; CDR2 reads SYDVKM. CDR3 bases: TGTGCCAGCAGTTTATGGCAAAATGAGCAGTTCTTC. It encodes CASSLWQNEQFF.

In its sample, this clonotype was seen many times. V is TRBV24-1 and J is TRBJ2-3, with D possibly TRBD2 on 5 matching bases. CDR1 KGHDR and CDR2 SFDVKD come from the germline V gene. The CDR3 length is 13 residues. Trimming removed 5 bases from V and 1 base from J, with 6 bases in between. DNA of the CDR3: TGTGCCACCAGTGTTAGCGGCACAGATACGCAGTATTTT. It translates to CATSVSGTDTQYF.

This clonotype was seen a handful of times. The gene calls are TRBV9 and TRBJ2-1; TRBD2 matches at 11 bases. There are 19 residues in the CDR3. Germline assignment: CDR1 SGDLS and CDR2 YYNGEE. The ends lost 1 base at V and 0 bases at J; junction bases unmatched: 9. The CDR3 region is CASSVYPGLAVSSYNEQFF. CDR3 bases: TGTGCCAGCAGCGTATACCCGGGACTAGCGGTCAGCTCCTACAATGAGCAGTTCTTC.

This clonotype appeared a few times. The chain combines TRBV5-5 with TRBJ2-7; a possible D gene is TRBD2 (6 bases). Germline V CDR1 and CDR2: SGHKS, YYEKEE (reference sequence). The V end lost 2 bases, the J end lost 1 base, and 10 bases lay between the germline ends. The CDR3 runs to 14 residues. Here the CDR3 reads CASSFGGRSYEQYF. CDR3 nucleotides: TGTGCCAGCAGCTTTGGAGGGAGATCCTACGAGCAGTACTTC.

This clonotype has a count of ten or more. The gene calls are TRBV4-2 and TRBJ2-1, with a tentative D call TRBD2 (6 bases). Looked up from germline, CDR1 is LGHNA and CDR2 is YNFKEQ. V dropped 0 bases and J dropped 0 bases, with 12 bases sitting between them. This CDR3 spans 17 amino acids. The CDR3 protein is CASSQEAAGSSYNEQFF. The CDR3 DNA follows: TGTGCCAGCAGCCAAGAAGCGGCGGGGAGCTCCTACAATGAGCAGTTCTTC.

The V call is TRBV6-5, the J call TRBJ2-2; 9 positions agree with TRBD1. The J segment lost 2 bases and the V segment lost 0 bases, leaving 4 bases of the junction unmatched. The CDR3 is made up of 17 amino acids. Germline assignment: CDR1 MNHEY and CDR2 SVGAGI. CDR3: CASSYSDRGPNTGELFF. The CDR3 DNA sequence: TGTGCCAGCAGTTACTCGGACAGGGGTCCCAACACCGGGGAGCTGTTTTTT.

This clonotype showed up many times. The J gene is TRBJ2-1, the V gene TRBV10-3, with 14 nucleotides matching TRBD2. V lost 5 bases, J lost 7 bases, and 4 bases stayed unmatched. CDR1 is ENHRY, CDR2 SYGVKD, per germline. This CDR3 is 15 amino acids long. In DNA form, the CDR3 reads TGTGCCATCAGTCCGGGACTAGCGGGAGTAAATGAGCAGTTCTTC. Amino acid sequence: CAISPGLAGVNEQFF.

The rearrangement links TRBV20-1 to TRBJ1-5; tentative D call: TRBD1 (5 bases). This CDR3 is 15 amino acids long. V was clipped by 5 bases and J by 7 bases, with 21 bases between them. Germline values: CDR1 DFQATT, CDR2 SNEGSKA (reference sequence). The CDR3 DNA follows: TGCAGTGCTTGGGGCCAGGACGCCAAGGGGCAGCCCCAGCATTTT. It specifies CSAWGQDAKGQPQHF.

This clonotype occurred a few times. The J gene is TRBJ1-2, the V gene TRBV27, with D maybe TRBD1 (5 bases). Germline CDR1 MNHEY, CDR2 SMNVEV (reference sequence). This CDR3 contains 14 residues. The V end lost 6 bases, the J end lost 4 bases, and 15 bases lay between the germline ends. DNA for the CDR3: TGTGCCAGCAGCCATGGAGGGGATAGCTATGGCTACACCTTC. Its translation: CASSHGGDSYGYTF.

This clonotype was counted a few times. The chain combines TRBV11-2 with TRBJ2-7; 10 nucleotides match TRBD1. Losses at the gene ends were 3 bases for V and 4 bases for J; bases not matched to a gene: 18. CDR3 size: 19 residues. CDR1 and CDR2 (germline): SGHAT, FQNNGV. The CDR3 nucleotides read TGTGCCAGCAGCTTCCCGGGACAGGGGACTTTACCTCTATGGTACGAGCAGTACTTC. As protein: CASSFPGQGTLPLWYEQYF.

This clonotype turned up a few times. The chain links TRBV6-5 to TRBJ2-7; 9 bases line up with TRBD2. V gave up 8 bases and J gave up 5 bases; unmatched junction bases: 10. Germline CDR1 reads MNHEY; CDR2 reads SVGAGI. CDR3 length: 14 residues. CDR3 coding DNA: TGTGCCAGCGGGTTACGAGCGGGAGGCCACGAGCAGTACTTC. Amino acid sequence: CASGLRAGGHEQYF.

This clonotype was seen a few times. As DNA, the CDR3 is TGTGCCAGCAGCCAGGACAGGTTTGGCAATCAGCCCCAGCATTTT. Translated: CASSQDRFGNQPQHF. The rearrangement links TRBV7-9 to TRBJ1-5; 7 nucleotides agree with TRBD1. J lost 2 bases, V lost 5 bases, and 6 bases had no gene match. There are 15 residues in the CDR3. Germline CDR1 SEHNR, CDR2 FQNEAQ (reference sequence).

The chain employs TRBV20-1 and TRBJ2-7; D may match TRBD1 or TRBD2 (6 bases each). Trimming left V 7 bases short and J 5 bases short, with 21 bases between. Looked up from germline, CDR1 is DFQATT and CDR2 is SNEGSKA (reference sequence). The CDR3 has 14 residues. The CDR3 DNA is TGCAGTGTCAATAAGGGGGGAGCGATCCACGAGCAGTACTTC. Translation: CSVNKGGAIHEQYF.

V and J are TRBV7-2 and TRBJ2-1, with D perhaps matching TRBD1 (5 bases). CDR1 and CDR2 (germline): SGHTA, FQGNSA. The CDR3 is made up of 15 amino acids. The V end was cut by 3 bases, the J end by 0 bases, with 9 bases between. CDR3: CASSFSQGSYNEQFF. The CDR3 DNA reads TGTGCCAGCAGCTTTTCCCAGGGCTCCTACAATGAGCAGTTCTTC. Full variable domain (missing parts from reference TRBV7-2 and TRBJ2-1): GAGVSQSPSNKVTEKGKDVELRCDPISGHTALYWYRQSLGQGLEFLIYFQGNSAPDKSGLPSDRFSAERTGGSVSTLTIQRTQQEDSAVYLCASSFSQGSYNEQFFGPGTRLTVL.

The V call is TRBV12-3 or TRBV12-4, the J call TRBJ1-1; D remains unclear. V dropped 5 bases and J dropped 1 base, with 20 bases sitting between them. This CDR3 region has 17 residues. The CDR3 DNA is TGTGCCAGCAGTCTCCGCCCGGGGAACAGATGGAACACTGAAGCTTTCTTT. Protein sequence: CASSLRPGNRWNTEAFF.

Many counts were recorded for this clonotype. This chain links TRBV5-6 with TRBJ2-5, with D possibly matching TRBD1 (6 bases). With 3 bases removed from V and 2 bases from J, the gap between germline ends came to 14 bases. The CDR3 consists of 15 residues. Germline CDR1 SGHDT, CDR2 YYEEEE. The CDR3 region is CASSSDGTLQETQYF. The CDR3 DNA reads as TGTGCCAGCAGCTCGGACGGGACACTACAAGAGACCCAGTACTTC.

The J gene is TRBJ2-1, the V gene TRBV12-5; D remains ambiguous. Trimming removed 5 bases from V and 4 bases from J, with 9 bases in between. The CDR3 spans 13 residues. Germline CDR1 reads LGHNT; CDR2 reads FRNRAP. The DNA of the CDR3 is TGTGCTAGTGGTCTCCCCTATTACAATGAGCAGTTCTTC. This sequence encodes CASGLPYYNEQFF.

This clonotype was seen ten or more times. The chain has TRBV7-2 and TRBJ1-1; 7 nucleotides agree with TRBD1. The CDR3 contains 17 residues. V gave up 4 bases and J gave up 0 bases; unmatched junction bases: 11. Germline CDR1 is SGHTA and CDR2 is FQGNSA. CDR3 amino acids: CASSSRQGGDMNTEAFF. CDR3 nucleotides: TGTGCCAGCAGCTCTCGACAGGGAGGAGACATGAACACTGAAGCTTTCTTT.

This clonotype appeared a few times. The rearrangement joins TRBV9 to TRBJ2-1; the D gene is possibly TRBD2 (6 bases). The CDR3 sequence is 14 residues long. V dropped 2 bases and J dropped 8 bases, with 14 bases sitting between them. The V gene's germline CDR1 is SGDLS and CDR2 YYNGEE. Written as DNA, the CDR3 is TGTGCCAGCAGCGTCCGCCTATTAGCGGATGAGCAGTTCTTC. Translating it yields CASSVRLLADEQFF.

This chain joins TRBV5-1 and TRBJ2-1, with TRBD2 identical over 7 bases. The V gene end was trimmed by 0 bases and the J gene end by 10 bases; junction bases not matched to a gene: 7. CDR3 length: 14 amino acids. CDR1 and CDR2 (germline): SGHRS, YFSETQ. The CDR3 sequence: CASSLGLNSGEQFF. In DNA form, the CDR3 reads TGCGCCAGCAGCTTGGGACTTAATAGCGGGGAGCAGTTCTTC. Full variable domain (outside the CDR3, taken from reference TRBV5-1 and TRBJ2-1): KAGVTQTPRYLIKTRGQQVTLSCSPISGHRSVSWYQQTPGQGLQFLFEYFSETQRNKGNFPGRFSGRQFSNSRSEMNVSTLELGDSALYLCASSLGLNSGEQFFGPGTRLTVL.

V is TRBV7-2 and J is TRBJ2-2, with D hard to call. Per germline, CDR1 SGHTA and CDR2 FQGNSA. V gave up 0 bases and J gave up 5 bases, with 13 bases separating them. The CDR3 spans 16 residues. CDR3 protein: CASSLAYNLYTGELFF. In DNA, the CDR3 is TGTGCCAGCAGCTTAGCCTACAACCTATATACCGGGGAGCTGTTTTTT.

This clonotype was found a few times. The chain uses TRBV29-1 and TRBJ2-7; 7 nucleotides agree with TRBD1. The CDR3 is made up of 13 amino acids. Germline V gives CDR1 SQVTM, CDR2 ANQGSEA. V lost 3 bases, J lost 3 bases, and 5 bases stayed unmatched. Written as DNA, the CDR3 is TGCAGCGTTGACCCAGGGGGTGGCTACGAGCAGTACTTC. Its translation is CSVDPGGGYEQYF.

The chain is built from TRBV7-2 and TRBJ1-2; D is uncertain. Trimming pared 9 bases from V and 4 bases from J, leaving 15 bases between. Germline values: CDR1 SGHTA, CDR2 FQGNSA. The length of the CDR3 is 13 residues. The CDR3 here is CASTLLGPYGYTF. The CDR3 DNA sequence: TGTGCCAGTACGCTCCTTGGTCCCTATGGCTACACCTTC. Full variable domain (missing parts from reference TRBV7-2 and TRBJ1-2): GAGVSQSPSNKVTEKGKDVELRCDPISGHTALYWYRQSLGQGLEFLIYFQGNSAPDKSGLPSDRFSAERTGGSVSTLTIQRTQQEDSAVYLCASTLLGPYGYTFGSGTRLTVV.

In DNA, the CDR3 is TGTGCCAGCAGCGCGACCCCGGAGGGACCTAAAGAGACCCAGTACTTC. Translated, it gives CASSATPEGPKETQYF. This chain links TRBV7-6 with TRBJ2-5; maybe TRBD2 (6 bases). Germline assignment: CDR1 SGHVS and CDR2 FNYEAQ. Trimming shortened V by 5 bases and J by 3 bases, and 19 bases separated the two germline ends. This CDR3 spans 16 amino acids.

The chain links TRBV4-3 to TRBJ2-1, with D possibly TRBD2 on 6 matching bases. The CDR3 is made up of 15 amino acids. The germline CDR1 and CDR2 sequences are LGHNA and YSLEER. V lost 1 base, J lost 4 bases, and 11 bases lay in between. The CDR3 coding sequence is TGCGCCAGCAGCCAAGGGCGGGACCAATACAATGAGCAGTTCTTC. Protein product: CASSQGRDQYNEQFF.

The genes are TRBV6-1 and TRBJ2-2; 7 bases fit TRBD1. CDR3 length: 13 amino acids. Germline V gene lookup returns CDR1 MNHNS and CDR2 SASEGT. Trimming took 8 bases from V and 6 from J; bases not matched to a gene: 6. In DNA form, the CDR3 reads TGTGCCAGCGGGTTAGGGGGCCCCGGGGAGCTGTTTTTT. It translates to CASGLGGPGELFF.

This clonotype was observed a few times. The J gene is TRBJ2-3, the V gene TRBV20-1, with D tentatively TRBD1 or TRBD2 (5 bases each). CDR1 DFQATT and CDR2 SNEGSKA come from the germline V gene (reference sequence). V dropped 2 bases and J dropped 2 bases, with 11 bases sitting between them. The CDR3 is 14 amino acids. CDR3 DNA: TGCAGTGCTAGATCGGGACCCACCACAGATACGCAGTATTTT. Translation: CSARSGPTTDTQYF.

This clonotype showed up just a few times. The rearrangement joins TRBV5-1 to TRBJ1-5; D is possibly TRBD1 (6 bases). This CDR3 has 16 residues. Germline lookup yields CDR1 SGHRS and CDR2 YFSETQ. The V gene lost 0 bases and the J gene lost 5 bases, with 15 bases spanning the gap. As DNA, the CDR3 is TGCGCCAGCAGCTTGGGGCCCCAGGGGCTCGATCAGCCCCAGCATTTT. Translation gives CASSLGPQGLDQPQHF.

This chain uses TRBV20-1 with TRBJ2-7; no clear D. CDR1 DFQATT and CDR2 SNEGSKA come from the germline V gene (reference sequence). V was cut by 0 bases and J by 3 bases, with 9 bases left in between. The CDR3 is 13 amino acids. In nucleotides, the CDR3 is TGCAGTGCTAGAGATAGTTGGGGCTACGAGCAGTACTTC. Protein: CSARDSWGYEQYF.

This clonotype was detected only a few times. This sequence joins TRBV4-3 and TRBJ2-3; unclear D gene. Trimming removed 1 base from V and 0 bases from J, with 14 bases in between. This CDR3 contains 17 residues. Germline CDR1 LGHNA, CDR2 YSLEER. DNA of the CDR3: TGCGCCAGCAGCCAAGGAACAAGCTTTGCTAGCACAGATACGCAGTATTTT. Its translation: CASSQGTSFASTDTQYF.

This clonotype was seen a few times. The V and J genes are TRBV29-1 and TRBJ2-5, with a possible D match to TRBD2 (5 bases). V was clipped by 4 bases and J by 5 bases, with 17 bases between them. This CDR3 has 14 residues. Germline V gene sequence: CDR1 SQVTM, CDR2 ANQGSEA. CDR3 loop: CSVVSSNVRETQYF. Written as DNA, the CDR3 is TGCAGCGTTGTGTCTAGCAACGTTAGGGAGACCCAGTACTTC.